This T cell receptor (beta chain) was obtained from a study of blood T cell repertoires in COVID-19. Study at large: Samples representing acute and convalescent COVID-19 were sourced from the United States, Italy and Spain.

The data were produced by immunoSEQ multiplex PCR, yet TCRdb's version contains in-frame clones alone and is incomplete. The sample records roughly 77,000 clones, roughly 80% being singletons. V lost 2 bases, J lost 0 bases, and 10 bases lay in between. The CDR3 has 15 amino acids. CDR1 and CDR2 (germline): MNHEY, SMNVEV (reference sequence). The chain has TRBV27 and TRBJ1-1; D not certain. Sequencing was done on a sample of peripheral blood. The clonotype was recovered from a human donor in a cohort sampled during active COVID-19. In DNA form, the CDR3 reads TGTGCCAGCAGTTTAATGAGGCCCCTGAACACTGAAGCTTTCTTT. It translates to CASSLMRPLNTEAFF.